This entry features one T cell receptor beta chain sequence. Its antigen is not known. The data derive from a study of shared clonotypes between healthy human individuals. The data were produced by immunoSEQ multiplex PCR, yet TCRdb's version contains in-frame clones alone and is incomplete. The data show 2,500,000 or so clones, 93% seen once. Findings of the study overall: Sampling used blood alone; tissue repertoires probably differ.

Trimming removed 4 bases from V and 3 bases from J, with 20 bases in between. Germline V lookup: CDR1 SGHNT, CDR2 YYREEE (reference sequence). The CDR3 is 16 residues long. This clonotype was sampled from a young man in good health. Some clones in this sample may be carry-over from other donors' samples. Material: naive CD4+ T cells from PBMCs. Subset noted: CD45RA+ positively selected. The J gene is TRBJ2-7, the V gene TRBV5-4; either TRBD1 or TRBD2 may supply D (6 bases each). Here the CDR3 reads CASSASGQRGFYEQYF. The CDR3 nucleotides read TGTGCCAGCAGCGCCTCGGGACAACGGGGGTTCTACGAGCAGTACTTC.